The 27 T cell receptor beta chains given below trace back to one sample, sequenced in a study of cytomegalovirus exposure and HLA in healthy donors. The protocol was immunoSEQ multiplex PCR, while the TCRdb copy is restricted to in-frame clones and leaves out a portion. The repertoire holds under 140,000 clones, with more than 75% as singletons. The sample taken for sequencing was PBMCs. These receptors were collected from a woman in her 30s in good health and CMV-seropositive.

The chain combines TRBV4-1 with TRBJ1-1, with unresolved D. Trimming took 2 bases from V and 5 from J, leaving 18 bases between them. The CDR3 extends over 16 amino acids. CDR1 is MGHRA and CDR2 is YSYEKL in the germline V gene. The CDR3 DNA follows: TGCGCCAGCAGCCAAACAGAGACCGCCGCGGGGACTGAAGCTTTCTTT. Amino acids: CASSQTETAAGTEAFF.

The CDR3 DNA is TGTGCCAGCAGCTCTCTTAGCGGGAGGGAGACCCAGTACTTC. It yields the protein CASSSLSGRETQYF. The chain carries TRBV7-2 and TRBJ2-5; 10 bases are a match to TRBD2. The germline V gene has CDR1 SGHTA and CDR2 FQGNSA. The CDR3 has 14 amino acids. The trim removed 4 bases at V and 5 bases at J, leaving 4 bases unmatched.

The V call is TRBV28, the J call TRBJ2-6; the match to TRBD2 covers 9 bases. Germline V CDR1 and CDR2: MDHEN, SYDVKM. There are 19 residues in the CDR3. Trimming at V came to 7 bases and at J to 0 bases, leaving 13 bases not matched to a gene. CDR3 sequence: CASTTGGLAGSSGANVLTF. CDR3 coding DNA: TGTGCCAGCACCACGGGTGGGCTAGCGGGGTCCTCTGGGGCCAACGTCCTGACTTTC.

On this clone: This same CDR3 is encoded by further DNA sequences in the sample. The J gene is TRBJ2-7, the V gene TRBV11-2; TRBD1 matches at 8 bases. The CDR3 is 14 amino acids. V lost 3 bases to trimming and J lost 1 base; unmatched junction nucleotides: 2. The germline CDR1 and CDR2 sequences are SGHAT and FQNNGV. CDR3: CASSFGQGSYEQYF. The CDR3 coding sequence is TGTGCCAGCAGCTTCGGACAGGGTTCCTACGAGCAGTACTTC.

This chain joins TRBV6-1 and TRBJ2-7, with D tentatively TRBD1 (6 bases). Per the germline V gene, CDR1 is MNHNS and CDR2 is SASEGT. V gave up 1 base and J gave up 0 bases, with 7 bases separating them. The CDR3 contains 14 residues. In DNA form, the CDR3 reads TGTGCCAGCAGTGAAGGGGGACACTCCTACGAGCAGTACTTC. It is translated as CASSEGGHSYEQYF.

This clone was picked up one time. This chain links TRBV28 with TRBJ1-3, with D unclear. The CDR3 spans 14 residues. The V and J ends lost 8 bases and 0 bases respectively, with 11 bases between them. Germline CDR1 reads MDHEN; CDR2 reads SYDVKM. CDR3 loop: CASYSASSGNTIYF. The CDR3 DNA reads as TGTGCCAGCTATAGTGCTAGCTCTGGAAACACCATATATTTT.

This chain links TRBV29-1 with TRBJ2-2, with 7 bases lining up with TRBD2. The germline V gene has CDR1 SQVTM and CDR2 ANQGSEA. V trimming: 4 bases; J trimming: 4 bases; junction bases outside the gene matches: 0. The CDR3 length is 12 residues. CDR3 sequence (DNA): TGCAGCGTTGGGGAGGGCACCGGGGAGCTGTTTTTT. Protein sequence: CSVGEGTGELFF.

The genes are TRBV29-1 and TRBJ1-1, with TRBD1 matching 10 bases. V was clipped by 0 bases and J by 1 base; unmatched bases: 5. This CDR3 is built from 16 residues. CDR1 SQVTM and CDR2 ANQGSEA come from the germline V gene. This CDR3 is CSVEDPGTGENTEAFF. The CDR3 region has the DNA TGCAGCGTTGAAGACCCCGGGACAGGGGAGAACACTGAAGCTTTCTTT.

The chain carries TRBV28 and TRBJ2-3; 12 bases agree with TRBD1. V lost 8 bases to trimming and J lost 6 bases; unmatched junction nucleotides: 9. This CDR3 is 15 amino acids long. Germline assignment: CDR1 MDHEN and CDR2 SYDVKM. CDR3 sequence reads: CASRTGQGAGDTQYF. The CDR3 coding sequence is TGTGCCAGCCGGACGGGACAGGGGGCAGGGGATACGCAGTATTTT.

This chain links TRBV14 with TRBJ1-5; D gene unclear. Germline V CDR1 and CDR2: SGHDN, FVKESK. The V end lost 0 bases, the J end lost 1 base, and 10 bases lay between the germline ends. The CDR3 is 16 amino acids. The CDR3, as DNA: TGTGCCAGCAGCCAAGAGAAGCACTTGAGCAATCAGCCCCAGCATTTT. This translates into CASSQEKHLSNQPQHF.

The rearrangement links TRBV18 to TRBJ2-3, with 8 bases aligning to TRBD2. V lost 4 bases to trimming and J lost 2 bases; unmatched junction nucleotides: 2. CDR3 size: 14 residues. The V gene's germline CDR1 is KGHSH and CDR2 LQKENI. As DNA, the CDR3 is TGTGCCAGCTCACGCGGGGGGTCCACAGATACGCAGTATTTT. Residues: CASSRGGSTDTQYF.

This chain's CDR3 is CASKEVHSGNTIYF. The CDR3 region has the DNA TGTGCCAGCAAGGAGGTCCACTCTGGAAACACCATATATTTT. The chain carries TRBV2 and TRBJ1-3; D gene unclear. Deletions cut 7 bases from V and 0 bases from J, with 10 bases between. The CDR3 sequence is 14 residues long. Germline CDR1 SNHLY, CDR2 FYNNEI.

The chain couples TRBV5-4 to TRBJ2-7; D unclear. The germline V gene encodes CDR1 SGHNT and CDR2 YYREEE (reference sequence). V was trimmed by 4 bases and J by 0 bases, leaving 14 bases between them. The CDR3 extends over 15 amino acids. The CDR3 here is CASSTRRSSSYEQYF. For the CDR3, the DNA is TGTGCCAGCAGCACCCGGCGGAGTAGCTCCTACGAGCAGTACTTC.

V and J are TRBV27 and TRBJ2-7, with 9 bases aligning to TRBD2. Trimming took 2 bases from V and 0 from J; bases not matched to a gene: 5. In germline, CDR1 is MNHEY, CDR2 SMNVEV (reference sequence). The CDR3 totals 16 residues. The CDR3 protein is CASSLRASGDSYEQYF. In nucleotides, the CDR3 is TGTGCCAGCAGTTTACGGGCTAGCGGGGACTCCTACGAGCAGTACTTC.

In nucleotides, the CDR3 is TGTGCCAGCAGCCCCCGGACGGAGGTCTACGAGCAGTACTTC. As protein: CASSPRTEVYEQYF. The chain is built from TRBV28 and TRBJ2-7; a possible D gene is TRBD2 (5 bases). The CDR3 length is 14 residues. The germline gives CDR1 MDHEN, CDR2 SYDVKM. V lost 6 bases and J lost 3, with 15 bases in between.

The chain joins TRBV4-3 to TRBJ2-7; 12 positions agree with TRBD1. J was trimmed by 1 base and V by 3 bases; bases with no gene match: 1. The CDR3 is 15 amino acids. The germline gives CDR1 LGHNA, CDR2 YSLEER. As DNA, the CDR3 is TGCGCCAGCAGCCAGGGACAGGGGGCGTCCTACGAGCAGTACTTC. Its protein product is CASSQGQGASYEQYF.

The rearrangement uses TRBV11-2 and TRBJ2-7, with D unresolved. The CDR3 runs 14 residues. The V end lost 4 bases, the J end lost 0 bases, and 10 bases lay between the germline ends. CDR1 and CDR2 (germline): SGHAT, FQNNGV. The CDR3 reads CASSWAQGSYEQYF. As DNA, the CDR3 is TGTGCCAGCAGCTGGGCACAAGGCTCCTACGAGCAGTACTTC.

The DNA of the CDR3 is TGTGCCAGCTCGCGGGCGGCGGGGCTGAACACTGAAGCTTTCTTT. Residues: CASSRAAGLNTEAFF. J is TRBJ1-1 and V is TRBV18; a possible D gene is TRBD1 (5 bases). V shed 6 bases and J shed 0 bases, with 14 bases lying between them. CDR3 length: 15 amino acids. CDR1 is KGHSH and CDR2 is LQKENI in the germline V gene.

The sample holds one count of this clone. The J gene is TRBJ2-1, the V gene TRBV19; 8 positions match TRBD2. Per the germline V gene, CDR1 is LNHDA and CDR2 is SQIVND (reference sequence). This CDR3 spans 14 amino acids. V was clipped by 10 bases and J by 7 bases; unmatched bases: 12. CDR3 coding DNA: TGTGCCACCAAGCGGGTAGCGGGGCCTAATGAGCAGTTCTTC. It encodes CATKRVAGPNEQFF.

The rearrangement uses TRBV28 and TRBJ2-5, with a possible D match to TRBD2 (5 bases). CDR3 length: 15 amino acids. V was pared by 1 base and J by 2 bases, with 11 bases between. Germline assignment: CDR1 MDHEN and CDR2 SYDVKM. The CDR3 nucleotides read TGTGCCAGCAGTTTATTGGTCCGGGATCAAGAGACCCAGTACTTC. It yields the protein CASSLLVRDQETQYF.

The chain links TRBV5-6 to TRBJ1-1, with D possibly being TRBD1 (5 bases). V lost 4 bases, J lost 10 bases, and 17 bases lay in between. This CDR3 contains 13 residues. CDR1 and CDR2 from the germline V gene are SGHDT and YYEEEE. In DNA, the CDR3 is TGTGCCAGCAGCGCGGGACTCGTGGCCGGAGCTTTCTTT. Its translation: CASSAGLVAGAFF.

This chain connects TRBV4-3 to TRBJ1-1; TRBD1 aligns across 9 bases. Germline V gives CDR1 LGHNA, CDR2 YSLEER. There are 17 residues in the CDR3. V dropped 1 base and J dropped 4; count of bases not matched to a gene: 10. In DNA form, the CDR3 reads TGCGCCAGCAGCCAAGGACTTCCGGGACAGGGCGTCACTGAAGCTTTCTTT. It specifies CASSQGLPGQGVTEAFF.

In regard to this clone: Relative to the germline gene, one junction end is altered; a read error may explain this. The chain combines TRBV7-7 with TRBJ2-1; D gene uncertain. The germline CDR1 and CDR2 sequences are SSHAT and FNYEAQ (reference sequence). The CDR3 runs to 11 residues. Here the CDR3 DNA reads TGTGCTAGCAGCTCGGGTGGTGAGCAGTTCTTC. Amino acids: CASSSGGEQFF. Using reference TRBV7-7 and TRBJ2-1 for the parts outside the CDR3, the full variable domain is GAGVSQSPRYKVTKRGQDVTLRCDPISSHATLYWYQQALGQGPEFLTYFNYEAQPDKSGLPSDRFSAERPEGSISTLTIQRTEQRDSAMYRCASSSGGEQFFGPGTRLTVL.

The DNA for the CDR3 is TGTGCCAGCAGCTCGGACAGGGGTGAGCAGTTCTTC. It is translated as CASSSDRGEQFF. The chain uses TRBV13 and TRBJ2-1; TRBD1 matches 9 bases. The CDR3 totals 12 residues. The V segment lost 4 bases and the J segment 9 bases; nucleotides outside the gene matches: 1. CDR1 is PRHDT and CDR2 is FYEKMQ in the germline V gene (reference sequence).

The CDR3, as DNA: TGTGCCAGCAGCCACGGGCCTGGACAGGGGGCTTATGGCTACACCTTC. This sequence encodes CASSHGPGQGAYGYTF. The chain combines TRBV4-2 with TRBJ1-2; 11 bases are shared with TRBD1. V was clipped by 3 bases and J by 5 bases; unmatched bases: 8. The CDR3 spans 16 residues. Germline CDR1 is LGHNA and CDR2 is YNFKEQ.

The rearrangement joins TRBV7-2 to TRBJ2-5, with 8 nucleotides matching TRBD2. Germline V lookup: CDR1 SGHTA, CDR2 FQGNSA. This CDR3 contains 16 residues. V gave up 5 bases and J gave up 5 bases; unmatched junction bases: 13. CDR3 nucleotide sequence: TGTGCCAGCAGCCCACGGACTAGCTCTACAAGGGAGACCCAGTACTTC. Amino acid sequence: CASSPRTSSTRETQYF.

This clone was observed a single time. CDR3 DNA sequence: TGCGCCAGCAGCGCACAGTCCCCTACCTACGAGCAGTACTTC. It yields the protein CASSAQSPTYEQYF. The genes are TRBV5-1 and TRBJ2-7; D unresolved. V lost 4 bases and J lost 2, with 13 bases in between. The CDR3 has 14 amino acids. Germline CDR1 SGHRS, CDR2 YFSETQ.